This T cell receptor (beta chain) comes out of a study of cytomegalovirus exposure and HLA in healthy donors. Overall study results and limits: A later analysis found common viral pathogens apparently linked to several of the most significant clusters. Trimming of TCR beta V- and J-genes showed a link, identified in a later analysis, to a missense DCLRE1C variant. Donor immune exposure was known only as CMV serostatus. Within the data, a cluster of highly shared sequence variants was likely a sequencing artifact.

The PCR used 60 Vbeta and 13 Jbeta primers. Some clones are missing from TCRdb's copy, which holds only in-frame ones; the method was immunoSEQ multiplex PCR. This table has 250,000 to 350,000 clones, 70% to 90% appearing once. Trimming took 2 bases from V and 7 from J, leaving 11 bases between them. This CDR3 region has 13 residues. Germline loops: CDR1 SEHNR, CDR2 FQNEAQ (reference sequence). Points on this clone: Its antigen is not known.

This TCR derives from a man between 40 and 49 years old in good health and CMV-seropositive. V and J are TRBV7-9 and TRBJ1-1, with D unresolved. Input material: PBMCs. The CDR3 region is CASSLMLADEAFF. For the CDR3, the DNA is TGTGCCAGCAGCTTAATGCTGGCGGATGAAGCTTTCTTT.